This paragraph covers one T cell receptor beta chain sequence. Its specificity is unknown. The data were obtained in a study of cytomegalovirus exposure and HLA in healthy donors. Findings and limits, study-wide: Researchers had no immune exposure information except CMV serostatus available. In a later analysis, most CMV-associated TCR beta chains appeared HLA-restricted.

PCR amplification relied on 60 Vbeta primers (plus 13 Jbeta primers). Sequencing used immunoSEQ multiplex PCR; TCRdb keeps in-frame clones, though not all of them. The table shows approximately 210,000 clones, with more than 65% occurring only once. The CDR3 spans 13 residues. The germline V and J ends were trimmed by 3 bases and 5 bases, with 10 bases remaining between them. Germline lookup yields CDR1 LNHDA and CDR2 SQIVND (reference sequence). The clonotype comes from a girl aged 5-17 years in good health and CMV-seropositive. This chain connects TRBV19 to TRBJ2-5; no clear D. The specimen sequenced was PBMCs. The CDR3 nucleotides read TGTGCCAGTAGTATTCCCCCATCCGAGACCCAGTACTTC. Translating it yields CASSIPPSETQYF.